This entry lists 19 T cell receptor beta chains sequenced from one sample in a study of T cells after yellow fever vaccination. One entry per CDR3 protein, called by TCRdb with MiXCR from the 5' RACE reads. This table has fewer than 350,000 distinct CDR3 sequences, around 4.5% appearing once. Sequenced material: PBMCs, taken 15 days after the yellow fever booster vaccination. These receptors all come from a man aged 18 to 29 who received the YFV17D yellow fever vaccine.

This sequence joins TRBV5-1 and TRBJ1-1, with TRBD1 matching over 9 bases. CDR1 is SGHRS and CDR2 is YFSETQ in the germline V gene. Trimming removed 2 bases from V and 11 bases from J; junction bases left unmatched: 10. There are 14 residues in the CDR3. In nucleotides, the CDR3 is TGCGCCAGCAGCTTATCCGGGACAGGGCCCTTGGCTTTCTTT. This encodes CASSLSGTGPLAFF.

At least ten counts were recorded for this clonotype. This chain connects TRBV27 to TRBJ1-5; no clear D. Trimming shortened V by 4 bases and J by 0 bases, and 13 bases separated the two germline ends. Germline values: CDR1 MNHEY, CDR2 SMNVEV (reference sequence). This CDR3 spans 16 amino acids. DNA of the CDR3: TGTGCCAGCAGTTCGCAGATTGGCTATAGCAATCAGCCCCAGCATTTT. As protein: CASSSQIGYSNQPQHF.

This clonotype was detected ten times or more. The chain couples TRBV10-3 to TRBJ1-6, with 9 bases matching TRBD1. Germline V gene lookup returns CDR1 ENHRY and CDR2 SYGVKD. V dropped 5 bases and J dropped 5; count of bases not matched to a gene: 1. CDR3 length equals 14 residues. The CDR3 sequence: CAISRTGDNSPLHF. In nucleotides, the CDR3 is TGTGCCATCAGTAGGACAGGGGATAATTCACCCCTCCACTTT.

A few counts support this clonotype. The chain uses TRBV5-4 and TRBJ2-3, with a weak D call TRBD1 (5 bases). The CDR3 contains 15 residues. Germline V CDR1 and CDR2: SGHNT, YYREEE (reference sequence). V lost 0 bases, J lost 4 bases, and 12 bases lay in between. In DNA, the CDR3 is TGTGCCAGCAGCTTGGGTGGGGCCGGCGCAGATACGCAGTATTTT. It is translated as CASSLGGAGADTQYF.

The chain links TRBV6-2 or TRBV6-3 to TRBJ2-5, with TRBD1 identical over 12 bases. The germline CDR1 and CDR2 sequences are MNHEY and SVGEGT. The CDR3 runs to 18 residues. J gave up 5 bases and V 6 bases, and 16 bases lay outside the gene matches. The CDR3 sequence is CASRRAGQGASWRETQYF. The CDR3 region has the DNA TGTGCCAGCAGACGGGCGGGACAGGGGGCGAGTTGGCGCGAGACCCAGTACTTC.

This clonotype was seen many times. The rearrangement links TRBV12-3 or TRBV12-4 to TRBJ2-5, with 9 bases fitting TRBD1. The CDR3 spans 14 residues. V lost 5 bases and J lost 5; bases outside the gene matches: 6. The CDR3 is CASSPGQGRETQYF. CDR3 in DNA: TGTGCCAGCAGTCCCGGACAGGGGAGGGAGACCCAGTACTTC.

This clonotype has a handful of counts. V is TRBV15 and J is TRBJ2-5; weak D call: TRBD1 (6 bases). Trimming removed 9 bases from V and 5 bases from J, with 16 bases in between. CDR1 LNHNV and CDR2 YYDKDF come from the germline V gene (reference sequence). This CDR3 contains 13 residues. The CDR3 DNA reads TGTGCCACATGCAGGGGCGAGGAGGAGACCCAGTACTTC. This codes for CATCRGEEETQYF.

This clonotype appeared many times. CDR3 bases: TGTGCCAGCAGTTTCTTTTGGGGCAATGAGCAGTTCTTC. Its protein is CASSFFWGNEQFF. The V gene is TRBV27, the J gene TRBJ2-1; D is undetermined. V was shortened by 3 bases and J by 6 bases, with 9 bases between the two germline ends. CDR3 length: 13 amino acids. Germline-derived CDR1 and CDR2 are MNHEY and SMNVEV (reference sequence).

This clonotype was picked up many times. The CDR3 DNA is TGTGCCAGCAGTGAATACAATGAGCAGTTCTTC. Amino acids: CASSEYNEQFF. The rearrangement uses TRBV2 and TRBJ2-1; no reliable D call. The ends were cut back, 2 bases at V and 4 bases at J, with 0 bases in the middle. CDR3 size: 11 residues. Germline CDR1 SNHLY, CDR2 FYNNEI.

This clonotype was seen a handful of times. The chain joins TRBV18 to TRBJ2-7; 8 positions agree with TRBD1. Germline loops: CDR1 KGHSH, CDR2 LQKENI. The CDR3 has 15 residues. Trimming removed 3 bases from V and 2 bases from J; junction bases left unmatched: 6. The CDR3 reads CASSPRTGITYEQYF. In nucleotides, the CDR3 is TGTGCCAGCTCACCCAGGACAGGGATTACCTACGAGCAGTACTTC.

The chain combines TRBV6-2 or TRBV6-3 with TRBJ2-3, with a possible D match to TRBD2 (6 bases). The CDR3 covers 13 residues. Per the germline V gene, CDR1 is MNHEY and CDR2 is SVGEGT. V shed 8 bases and J shed 0 bases, with 9 bases lying between them. This CDR3 is CASRGYSTDTQYF. The DNA of the CDR3 is TGTGCCAGCCGGGGGTACAGCACAGATACGCAGTATTTT.

This clonotype was detected many times. In DNA form, the CDR3 reads TGTGCCAGCAGTGAAGCAGAGGGGGCCATAGATACGCAGTATTTT. As protein: CASSEAEGAIDTQYF. The chain links TRBV6-1 to TRBJ2-3, with 7 bases that match TRBD1. The V and J ends lost 0 bases and 5 bases, in that order; junction bases with no gene match: 5. The germline gives CDR1 MNHNS, CDR2 SASEGT. The CDR3 contains 15 residues.

This clonotype was observed at least ten times. As DNA, the CDR3 is TGTGCCAGCAGCACACGACTAGCGGGGCGATTTGGGCAGTACTTC. Its protein product is CASSTRLAGRFGQYF. The chain recombines TRBV7-2 with TRBJ2-7; 11 bases align to TRBD2. Germline V CDR1 and CDR2: SGHTA, FQGNSA. V lost 5 bases to trimming and J lost 9 bases; unmatched junction nucleotides: 12. The CDR3 spans 15 residues.

This chain connects TRBV3-1 to TRBJ2-1; 9 positions agree with TRBD2. The CDR3 is 18 residues long. Germline lookup yields CDR1 LGHDT and CDR2 YNNKEL (reference sequence). Germline trimming cut 1 base from V and 0 bases from J; bases unmatched to any gene: 7. This CDR3 is CASSQGTSASSSYNEQFF. CDR3 nucleotides: TGTGCCAGCAGCCAAGGGACTAGCGCTTCAAGCTCCTACAATGAGCAGTTCTTC.

The chain uses TRBV21-1 and TRBJ2-7; whether TRBD2, the table's D call, matches the DNA was not checked. TRBV21-1 is described as a pseudogene. There are 15 residues in the CDR3. CDR3 nucleotide sequence: TGTGCCAGCAGCAGGGGGCTAGCGACCGACTACGAGCAGTACGTC. As protein: CASSRGLATDYEQYV.

There are many counts of this clonotype. The chain has TRBV2 and TRBJ2-7; a possible D gene is TRBD2 (5 bases). Germline values: CDR1 SNHLY, CDR2 FYNNEI. Deletions cut 3 bases from V and 3 bases from J, with 9 bases between. The CDR3 sequence is 13 residues long. The CDR3 region is CASSETRDYEQYV. CDR3 bases: TGTGCCAGCAGTGAGACACGGGACTACGAGCAGTACGTC.

This rearrangement joins TRBV3-1 to TRBJ1-2; 7 nucleotides match TRBD1. CDR3 length: 13 residues. V lost 8 bases and J lost 5; bases outside the gene matches: 8. Per germline, CDR1 LGHDT and CDR2 YNNKEL (reference sequence). The CDR3 DNA reads TGTGCCAGCGGGTTTGGGGACAGATATGGCTACACCTTC. Translating gives CASGFGDRYGYTF.

This clonotype was seen at least ten times. The CDR3 here is CASSLALETGRSGYTF. CDR3 bases: TGTGCCAGCAGCTTAGCCCTAGAGACAGGGAGAAGTGGCTACACCTTC. The chain carries TRBV7-2 and TRBJ1-2; 7 nucleotides agree with TRBD1. J gave up 7 bases and V 0 bases, and 11 bases lay outside the gene matches. The CDR3 is 16 amino acids. Germline CDR1 is SGHTA and CDR2 is FQGNSA.

The chain recombines TRBV5-1 with TRBJ2-7; D not resolved. V lost 4 bases, J lost 3 bases, and 8 bases lay in between. The CDR3 is made up of 12 amino acids. Germline CDR1 and CDR2: SGHRS and YFSETQ. The CDR3 loop reads CASSADLYEQYF. CDR3 nucleotide sequence: TGCGCCAGCAGCGCAGACCTCTACGAGCAGTACTTC. The whole variable domain, remainder taken from reference TRBV5-1 and TRBJ2-7, is KAGVTQTPRYLIKTRGQQVTLSCSPISGHRSVSWYQQTPGQGLQFLFEYFSETQRNKGNFPGRFSGRQFSNSRSEMNVSTLELGDSALYLCASSADLYEQYFGPGTRLTVT.